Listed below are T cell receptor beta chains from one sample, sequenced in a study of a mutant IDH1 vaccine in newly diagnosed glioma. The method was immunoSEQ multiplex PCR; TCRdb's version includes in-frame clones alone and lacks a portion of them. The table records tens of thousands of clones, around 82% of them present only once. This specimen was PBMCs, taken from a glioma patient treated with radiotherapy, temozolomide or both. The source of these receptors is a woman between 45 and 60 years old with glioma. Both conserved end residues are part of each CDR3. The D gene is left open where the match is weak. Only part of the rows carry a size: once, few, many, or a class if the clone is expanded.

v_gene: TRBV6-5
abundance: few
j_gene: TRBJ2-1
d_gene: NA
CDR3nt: TGTGCCAGCAGTTCCTGGGGTAGGGCGGATGAGCAGTTCTTC
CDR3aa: CASSSWGRADEQFF

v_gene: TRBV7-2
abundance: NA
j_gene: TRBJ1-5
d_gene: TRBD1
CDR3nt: TGTGCCAGCAGCCGGGACAGGGGGGGCGGCAATCAGCCCCAGCATTTT
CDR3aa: CASSRDRGGGNQPQHF

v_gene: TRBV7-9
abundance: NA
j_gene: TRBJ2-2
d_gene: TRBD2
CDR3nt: TGTGCCAGCAGCCGGACTAGCGGGGGGACGAACACCGGGGAGCTGTTTTTT
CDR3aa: CASSRTSGGTNTGELFF

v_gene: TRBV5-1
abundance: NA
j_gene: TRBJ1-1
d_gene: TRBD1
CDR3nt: TGCGCCAGCAGCTGGGGGACAGGGGATGAGGGTGAAGCTTTCTTT
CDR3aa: CASSWGTGDEGEAFF

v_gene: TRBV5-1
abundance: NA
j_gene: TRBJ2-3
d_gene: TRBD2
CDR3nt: TGCGCCAGCAGCTTAGCGGGGGGATTAGATACGCAGTATTTT
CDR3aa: CASSLAGGLDTQYF

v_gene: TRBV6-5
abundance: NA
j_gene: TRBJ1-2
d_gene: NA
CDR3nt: TGTGCCAGCAGGTCCTACAGGGTAGGCTACACCTTC
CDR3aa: CASRSYRVGYTF

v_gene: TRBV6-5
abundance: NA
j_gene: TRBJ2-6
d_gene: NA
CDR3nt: TGTGCCAGCACCCGGGGCGGTGGGGCCAACGTCCTGACTTTC
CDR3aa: CASTRGGGANVLTF

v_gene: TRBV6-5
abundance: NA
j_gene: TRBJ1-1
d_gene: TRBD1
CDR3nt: TGTGCCAGCAGTTCCTACGGGACAGGGAACACTGAAGCTTTCTTT
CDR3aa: CASSSYGTGNTEAFF

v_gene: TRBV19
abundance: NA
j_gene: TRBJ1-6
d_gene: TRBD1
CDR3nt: TGTGCCAGTAGTTCCGGGACAGGGTCCTCACCCCTCCACTTT
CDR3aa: CASSSGTGSSPLHF

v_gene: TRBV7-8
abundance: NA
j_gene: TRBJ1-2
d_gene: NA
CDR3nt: TGTGCCAGCAGCCCACCAGGGGAGGGTGGCTACACCTTC
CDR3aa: CASSPPGEGGYTF

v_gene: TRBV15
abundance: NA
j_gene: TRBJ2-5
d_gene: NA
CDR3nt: TGTGCCACCAGCGGCGGGGAAGAGACCCAGTACTTC
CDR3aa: CATSGGEETQYF

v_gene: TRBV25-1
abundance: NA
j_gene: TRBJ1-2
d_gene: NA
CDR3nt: TGTGCCAGCAGTGAATATGGGGCAGGCTATGGCTACACCTTC
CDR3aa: CASSEYGAGYGYTF

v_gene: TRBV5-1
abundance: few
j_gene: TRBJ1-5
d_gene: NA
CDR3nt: TGCGCCAGCAGCCCATCCGGTGGAAACAATCAGCCCCAGCATTTT
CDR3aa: CASSPSGGNNQPQHF

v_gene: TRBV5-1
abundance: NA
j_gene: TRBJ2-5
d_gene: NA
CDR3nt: TGCGCCAGCAGCTCCGCGGTAGCTCAAGAGACCCAGTACTTC
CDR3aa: CASSSAVAQETQYF

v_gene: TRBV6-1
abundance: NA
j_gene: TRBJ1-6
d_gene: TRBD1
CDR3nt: TGTGCCAGCAGTGAGGGGACAGTGGGGAATTCACCCCTCCACTTT
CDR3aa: CASSEGTVGNSPLHF

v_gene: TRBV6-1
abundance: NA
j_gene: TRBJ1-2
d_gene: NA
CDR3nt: TGTGCCAGCAGTCTAGGACAAAACTATGGCTACACCTTC
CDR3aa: CASSLGQNYGYTF